This T cell receptor (beta chain) was recorded in a study of blood T cell repertoires in COVID-19. Germline V gene data show CDR1 as LGHDT and CDR2 as YNNKEL (reference sequence). The V end lost 0 bases, the J end lost 4 bases, and 15 bases lay between the germline ends. The CDR3 runs 16 residues. TCRdb's copy holds only in-frame clones and misses some; the assay was immunoSEQ multiplex PCR. The sample includes about 160,000 clones, roughly four fifths of them seen just once. Input material: peripheral blood. The TCR was taken from a man aged 60 to 75 with active or convalescent COVID-19. The chain employs TRBV3-1 (or the pseudogene TRBV3-2) and TRBJ1-1, with D uncertain. CDR3 region: CASSQDLPGTFTEAFF. Here the CDR3 DNA reads TGTGCCAGCAGCCAAGATCTCCCAGGCACTTTCACTGAAGCTTTCTTT.